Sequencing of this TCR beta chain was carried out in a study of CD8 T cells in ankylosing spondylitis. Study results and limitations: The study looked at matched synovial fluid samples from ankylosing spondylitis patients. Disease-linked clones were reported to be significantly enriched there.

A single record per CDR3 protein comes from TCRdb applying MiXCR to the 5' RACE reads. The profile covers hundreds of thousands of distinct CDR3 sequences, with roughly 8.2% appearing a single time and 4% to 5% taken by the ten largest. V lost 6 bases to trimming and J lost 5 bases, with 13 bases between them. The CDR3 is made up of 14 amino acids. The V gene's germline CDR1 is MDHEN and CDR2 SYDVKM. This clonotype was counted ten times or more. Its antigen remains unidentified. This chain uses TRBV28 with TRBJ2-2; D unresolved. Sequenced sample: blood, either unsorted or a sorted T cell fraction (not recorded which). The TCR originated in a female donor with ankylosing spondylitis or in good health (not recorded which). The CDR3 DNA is TGTGCCAGCAGCCCACTGACATTGACCGGGGAGCTGTTTTTT. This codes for CASSPLTLTGELFF.